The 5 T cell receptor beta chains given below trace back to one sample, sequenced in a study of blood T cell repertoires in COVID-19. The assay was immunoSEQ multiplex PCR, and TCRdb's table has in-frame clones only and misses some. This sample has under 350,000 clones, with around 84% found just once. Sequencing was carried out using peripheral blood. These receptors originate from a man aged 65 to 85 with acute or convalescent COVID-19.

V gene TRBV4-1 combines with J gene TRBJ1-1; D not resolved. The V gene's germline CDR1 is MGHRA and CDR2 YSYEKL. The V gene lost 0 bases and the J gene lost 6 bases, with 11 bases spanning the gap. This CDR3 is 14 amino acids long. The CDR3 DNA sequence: TGCGCCAGCAGCCAAGAGGGCAGGTTTCCTGAAGCTTTCTTT. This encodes CASSQEGRFPEAFF.

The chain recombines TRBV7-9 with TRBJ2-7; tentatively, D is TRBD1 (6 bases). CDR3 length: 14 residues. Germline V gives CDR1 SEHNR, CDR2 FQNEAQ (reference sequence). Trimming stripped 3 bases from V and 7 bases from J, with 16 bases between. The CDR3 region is CASSLGPQGVEQYF. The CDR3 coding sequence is TGTGCCAGCAGCTTGGGACCACAGGGAGTGGAGCAGTACTTC.

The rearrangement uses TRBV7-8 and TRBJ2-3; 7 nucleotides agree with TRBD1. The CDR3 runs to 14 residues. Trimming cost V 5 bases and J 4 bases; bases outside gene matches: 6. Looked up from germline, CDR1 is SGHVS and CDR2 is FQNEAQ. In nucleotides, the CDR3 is TGTGCCAGCAGCCTAAGACAGGGTTCAGATACGCAGTATTTT. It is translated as CASSLRQGSDTQYF.

The CDR3 sequence is CASSLGWGRGPWENIQYF. The CDR3 bases are TGCGCCAGCAGCTTGGGGTGGGGGCGCGGCCCCTGGGAAAACATTCAGTACTTC. The V call is TRBV5-1, the J call TRBJ2-4; weak D call: TRBD1 (6 bases). V gave up 0 bases and J gave up 5 bases, with 21 bases separating them. Germline V lookup: CDR1 SGHRS, CDR2 YFSETQ. The CDR3 totals 18 residues.

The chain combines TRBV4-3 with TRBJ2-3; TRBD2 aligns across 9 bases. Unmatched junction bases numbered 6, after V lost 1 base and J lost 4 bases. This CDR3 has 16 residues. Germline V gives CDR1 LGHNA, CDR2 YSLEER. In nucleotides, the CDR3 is TGCGCCAGCAGCCAAGGTGAGCGGGAGGCCGCAGATACGCAGTATTTT. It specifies CASSQGEREAADTQYF.